Each of the 22 T cell receptor beta chains below was sequenced from the same sample in a study of CD8+ T cells in alopecia areata. Extracted from the samples, RNA was reverse transcribed into cDNA to serve as the sequencing template. TCRdb's table, derived via immunoSEQ multiplex PCR, lists solely in-frame clones and lacks some. The top ten hold 1.3% of the sample, which has about 97,000 clones, more than 35% seen once. Sequenced sample: CD4+ T cells sorted from blood. All receptors derive from a human donor with alopecia areata.

The V call is TRBV10-3, the J call TRBJ2-7; possibly TRBD2 for D (5 bases). The CDR3 covers 13 residues. Germline-derived CDR1 and CDR2 are ENHRY and SYGVKD. Trimming left V 10 bases short and J 2 bases short, with 15 bases between. CDR3 loop: CATKVEATYEQYF. The DNA of the CDR3 is TGTGCCACCAAGGTGGAGGCCACCTACGAGCAGTACTTC.

This clone has just a few counts. The chain uses TRBV4-3 and TRBJ2-3; 7 bases match TRBD2. The CDR3 has 16 amino acids. Germline V gene lookup returns CDR1 LGHNA and CDR2 YSLEER. After removal of 5 bases from V and 0 bases from J, the junction contained 8 bases not matched to a gene. The CDR3 DNA reads TGCGCCAGCAGCGGGCCCCGGCGGGGGAGCACAGATACGCAGTATTTT. It codes for CASSGPRRGSTDTQYF.

This clone was counted between two and nine times. J is TRBJ2-7 and V is TRBV7-2; D uncertain. The V gene's germline CDR1 is SGHTA and CDR2 FQGNSA. The CDR3 extends over 11 amino acids. V was clipped by 3 bases and J by 5 bases, with 5 bases between them. This CDR3 is CASSFLHEQYF. CDR3 coding DNA: TGTGCCAGCAGCTTTTTGCACGAGCAGTACTTC.

The CDR3 region has the DNA TGCGCCAGCAGCAAAACAGATGGGTTGTACATTCAGTACTTC. Encoded protein: CASSKTDGLYIQYF. V gene TRBV5-1 combines with J gene TRBJ2-4; D gene uncertain. Germline V gene lookup returns CDR1 SGHRS and CDR2 YFSETQ. Deletions cut 4 bases from V and 8 bases from J, with 16 bases between. This CDR3 region has 14 residues.

This sequence joins TRBV27 and TRBJ1-2, with TRBD1 as a possible D gene (5 bases). The V gene lost 6 bases and the J gene lost 4 bases, with 24 bases spanning the gap. Germline CDR1 is MNHEY and CDR2 is SMNVEV (reference sequence). The CDR3 extends over 17 amino acids. In DNA form, the CDR3 reads TGTGCCAGCAGCCTGCGCGCTGGGGGTTGGGCGGCCTATGGCTACACCTTC. Its protein is CASSLRAGGWAAYGYTF.

The genes are TRBV10-3 and TRBJ2-7, with TRBD1 identical over 8 bases. V trimming: 11 bases; J trimming: 3 bases; junction bases outside the gene matches: 9. This CDR3 is 13 amino acids long. Germline CDR1 and CDR2: ENHRY and SYGVKD. DNA for the CDR3: TGTGCCTCCGGACAGGGTAACGTCTACGAGCAGTACTTC. Translated, it gives CASGQGNVYEQYF.

The rearrangement links TRBV28 to TRBJ2-5; 11 positions agree with TRBD2. Germline V gives CDR1 MDHEN, CDR2 SYDVKM. This CDR3 has 19 amino acids. The trim removed 4 bases at V and 5 bases at J, leaving 18 bases unmatched. The CDR3 DNA follows: TGTGCCAGCAGTTCCGGTGACGACCTAGCGGGGGGAATTATCGAGACCCAGTACTTC. Its protein product is CASSSGDDLAGGIIETQYF. The full variable domain, in which reference TRBV28 and TRBJ2-5 provide the parts outside the CDR3, is DVKVTQSSRYLVKRTGEKVFLECVQDMDHENMFWYRQDPGLGLRLIYFSYDVKMKEKGDIPEGYSVSREKKERFSLILESASTNQTSMYLCASSSGDDLAGGIIETQYFGPGTRLLVL.

The chain couples TRBV2 to TRBJ2-7, with unresolved D. V lost 5 bases, J lost 8 bases, and 10 bases lay in between. CDR3 length: 11 amino acids. The germline CDR1 and CDR2 sequences are SNHLY and FYNNEI. The CDR3 DNA reads as TGTGCCAGCAGTTTGACTCTCCAGCAGTACTTC. Encoded protein: CASSLTLQQYF.

This clone was found a few times. The chain uses TRBV19 and TRBJ1-1, with D possibly TRBD1 on 5 matching bases. The length of the CDR3 is 14 residues. V lost 2 bases, J lost 4 bases, and 11 bases lay in between. Germline V gives CDR1 LNHDA, CDR2 SQIVND (reference sequence). CDR3 bases: TGTGCCAGTAGTATACCTGGACACGCCACTGAAGCTTTCTTT. It yields the protein CASSIPGHATEAFF.

This clone turned up a few times. The rearrangement uses TRBV5-1 and TRBJ2-4; the match to TRBD1 covers 9 bases. J was trimmed by 8 bases and V by 0 bases; bases with no gene match: 6. Germline CDR1 SGHRS, CDR2 YFSETQ. The CDR3 is 15 amino acids. The CDR3 here is CASSLGTGDSYIQYF. CDR3 in DNA: TGCGCCAGCAGCTTGGGGACAGGGGATTCGTACATTCAGTACTTC.

This chain links TRBV5-1 with TRBJ2-7, with D possibly matching TRBD2 (6 bases). V lost 4 bases and J lost 4, with 15 bases in between. Germline assignment: CDR1 SGHRS and CDR2 YFSETQ. This CDR3 spans 14 amino acids. CDR3 DNA sequence: TGCGCCAGCAGCCCCGGGACTCCTGAATACGAGCAGTACTTC. Amino acids: CASSPGTPEYEQYF.

The V gene is TRBV5-1, the J gene TRBJ1-1; the D is unclear. Germline-derived CDR1 and CDR2 are SGHRS and YFSETQ. V was clipped by 0 bases and J by 4 bases, with 1 base between them. This CDR3 spans 11 amino acids. The CDR3 protein is CASSLGTEAFF. The CDR3 DNA reads as TGCGCCAGCAGCTTGGGCACTGAAGCTTTCTTT.

This chain joins TRBV4-1 and TRBJ1-3, with TRBD1 identical over 7 bases. V dropped 4 bases and J dropped 4; count of bases not matched to a gene: 7. From germline, CDR1 is MGHRA and CDR2 YSYEKL. The CDR3 consists of 15 residues. This CDR3 reads CASSPRQGAGNTIYF. CDR3 DNA sequence: TGCGCCAGCAGCCCTCGACAGGGCGCCGGAAACACCATATATTTT.

The chain is built from TRBV6-5 and TRBJ1-5; maybe TRBD1 (6 bases). The CDR3 loop spans 13 amino acids. The V gene lost 6 bases and the J gene lost 5 bases, with 11 bases spanning the gap. Germline assignment: CDR1 MNHEY and CDR2 SVGAGI. The CDR3 protein is CASSLTGYQPQHF. In nucleotides, the CDR3 is TGTGCCAGCAGCTTGACAGGTTATCAGCCCCAGCATTTT.

This clone was observed a few times. The chain recombines TRBV29-1 with TRBJ2-1; D is undetermined. Germline CDR1 and CDR2: SQVTM and ANQGSEA. Trimming left V 7 bases short and J 0 bases short, with 10 bases between. The CDR3 consists of 13 residues. The CDR3 sequence is CSALYSSYNEQFF. CDR3 in DNA: TGCAGCGCCCTTTATAGCTCCTACAATGAGCAGTTCTTC.

The chain recombines TRBV2 with TRBJ2-7; the match to TRBD1 covers 8 bases. With 6 bases clipped from V and 0 bases from J, the junction kept 10 bases outside the gene matches. CDR3 length: 16 residues. Germline CDR1 SNHLY, CDR2 FYNNEI. The CDR3 nucleotides read TGTGCCAGCAGAGAGGGACAGGCCGTGGGCTCCTACGAGCAGTACTTC. Protein sequence: CASREGQAVGSYEQYF. Drawing the rest from reference TRBV2 and TRBJ2-7, the complete variable domain is EPEVTQTPSHQVTQMGQEVILRCVPISNHLYFYWYRQILGQKVEFLVSFYNNEISEKSEIFDDQFSVERPDGSNFTLKIRSTKLEDSAMYFCASREGQAVGSYEQYFGPGTRLTVT.

This clone has only a few counts. The chain is built from TRBV5-6 and TRBJ1-1; D is unresolved. Trimming took off 1 base at V and 4 bases at J, with 5 bases between the two ends. The CDR3 length is 12 residues. Germline V gene data show CDR1 as SGHDT and CDR2 as YYEEEE. CDR3 loop: CASSLRVTEAFF. DNA for the CDR3: TGTGCCAGCAGCTTGAGGGTCACTGAAGCTTTCTTT.

The rearrangement uses TRBV30 and TRBJ1-1; no firm D call. Trimming took off 3 bases at V and 4 bases at J, with 15 bases between the two ends. Germline V gives CDR1 GTSNPN, CDR2 SVGIG (reference sequence). The CDR3 consists of 14 residues. The CDR3 loop is CAWRGIGEGTEAFF. The CDR3 DNA is TGTGCCTGGAGAGGGATCGGGGAGGGCACTGAAGCTTTCTTT.

The count of this clone is one. The sample holds other DNA sequences that translate to the same CDR3. The chain recombines TRBV5-1 with TRBJ2-5; D is perhaps TRBD2 (7 bases). Germline assignment: CDR1 SGHRS and CDR2 YFSETQ. The CDR3 has 14 residues. V was cut by 4 bases and J by 5 bases, with 15 bases left in between. CDR3 DNA sequence: TGCGCCAGCAGCCCCGAGGGGGGGCGTGAGACCCAGTACTTC. This codes for CASSPEGGRETQYF.

The chain joins TRBV5-1 to TRBJ2-7, with TRBD1 matching 8 bases. Germline V gene sequence: CDR1 SGHRS, CDR2 YFSETQ. This CDR3 has 15 amino acids. V shed 0 bases, J shed 6 bases, and the junction held 8 bases outside the gene matches. CDR3 in amino acids: CASSLGSGGKGEQYF. The DNA of the CDR3 is TGCGCCAGCAGCTTGGGGTCAGGGGGCAAGGGCGAGCAGTACTTC.

The chain carries TRBV28 and TRBJ2-7; 7 bases agree with TRBD1. Per germline, CDR1 MDHEN and CDR2 SYDVKM. V lost 7 bases and J lost 3; bases outside the gene matches: 9. The CDR3 runs 14 residues. CDR3 nucleotides: TGTGCCAGCACCCTGGGACAGAACATCTACGAGCAGTACTTC. Translation: CASTLGQNIYEQYF.

The chain couples TRBV5-1 to TRBJ2-3; D is perhaps TRBD2 (7 bases). The germline V and J ends were trimmed by 2 bases and 2 bases, with 15 bases remaining between them. The V gene's germline CDR1 is SGHRS and CDR2 YFSETQ. CDR3 length: 16 residues. The CDR3 spells CASSFGGGRATDTQYF. The CDR3 DNA reads as TGCGCCAGCAGCTTTGGGGGGGGCCGGGCCACAGATACGCAGTATTTT.